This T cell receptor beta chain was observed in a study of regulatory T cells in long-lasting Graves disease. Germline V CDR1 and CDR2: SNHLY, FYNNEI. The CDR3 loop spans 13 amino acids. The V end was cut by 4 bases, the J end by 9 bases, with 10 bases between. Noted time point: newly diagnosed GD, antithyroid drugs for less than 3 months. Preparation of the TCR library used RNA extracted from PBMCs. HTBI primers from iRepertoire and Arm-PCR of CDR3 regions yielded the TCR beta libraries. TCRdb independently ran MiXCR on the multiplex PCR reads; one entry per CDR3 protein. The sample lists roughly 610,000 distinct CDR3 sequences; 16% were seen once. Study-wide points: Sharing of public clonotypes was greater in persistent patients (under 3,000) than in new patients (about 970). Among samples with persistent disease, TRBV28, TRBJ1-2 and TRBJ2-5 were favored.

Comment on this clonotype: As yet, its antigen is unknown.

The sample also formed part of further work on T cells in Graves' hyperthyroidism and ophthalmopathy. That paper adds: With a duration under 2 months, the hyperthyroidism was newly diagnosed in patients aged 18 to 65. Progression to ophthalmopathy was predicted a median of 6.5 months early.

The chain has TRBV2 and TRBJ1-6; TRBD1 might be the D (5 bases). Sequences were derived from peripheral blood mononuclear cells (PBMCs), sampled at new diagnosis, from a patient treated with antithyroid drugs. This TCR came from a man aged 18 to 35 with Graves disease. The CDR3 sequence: CASSGREGSPLHF. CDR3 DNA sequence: TGTGCCAGCAGTGGCAGGGAGGGTTCACCCCTCCACTTT.